These 9 T cell receptor beta chains were sequenced from one sample in a study of PD-1 blockade in classical Hodgkin lymphoma. Relapse after autologous stem cell transplantation occurred in every patient, and brentuximab vedotin exposure varied. Only in-frame clones appear in the TCRdb table, and some are missing; sequencing was by immunoSEQ multiplex PCR. The top ten hold under 11% of the sample, which has 50,000 to 65,000 clones, approximately 90% seen once. The input for sequencing was peripheral blood mononuclear cells (PBMCs), taken before the second cycle of nivolumab. All receptors derive from a human donor with classical Hodgkin lymphoma.

This clone came up once. V and J are TRBV6-6 and TRBJ1-1; D not certain. The CDR3 spans 11 residues. Trimming removed 2 bases from V and 6 bases from J, with 4 bases in between. Germline V gives CDR1 MNHNY, CDR2 SVGAGI (reference sequence). The DNA of the CDR3 is TGTGCCAGCAGTTACGAGGCTGAAGCTTTCTTT. As protein: CASSYEAEAFF.

The chain carries TRBV28 and TRBJ2-1, with a tentative D call TRBD1 (6 bases). The CDR3 covers 12 residues. Germline lookup yields CDR1 MDHEN and CDR2 SYDVKM. V was pared by 8 bases and J by 6 bases, with 11 bases between. CDR3 DNA: TGTGCCAGCGGGCTACAGGGCAATGAGCAGTTCTTC. Protein sequence: CASGLQGNEQFF.

V is TRBV19 and J is TRBJ1-5, with TRBD1 matching 8 bases. The CDR3 sequence is 16 residues long. Germline loops: CDR1 LNHDA, CDR2 SQIVND (reference sequence). Trimming at V came to 0 bases and at J to 4 bases, leaving 5 bases not matched to a gene. CDR3 protein: CASSIEATGVNQPQHF. The CDR3 DNA reads TGTGCCAGTAGTATAGAGGCGACAGGGGTTAATCAGCCCCAGCATTTT.

This clone appeared a few times. In the same sample, other DNA sequences code for this CDR3. The genes are TRBV18 and TRBJ2-3; no definite D call. V was shortened by 2 bases and J by 4 bases, with 7 bases between the two germline ends. This CDR3 comprises 13 residues. The V gene's germline CDR1 is KGHSH and CDR2 LQKENI. The DNA of the CDR3 is TGTGCCAGCTCACCAACGGTTGCAGATACGCAGTATTTT. This translates into CASSPTVADTQYF.

CDR3 protein: CASSEWAEHGYTF. The CDR3 nucleotides are TGTGCCAGCAGTGAGTGGGCAGAGCATGGCTACACCTTC. The V gene is TRBV25-1, the J gene TRBJ1-2; D gene ambiguous. The V and J ends lost 3 bases and 6 bases respectively, with 11 bases between them. The CDR3 runs 13 residues. Germline V gene lookup returns CDR1 MGHDK and CDR2 SYGVNS.

This sequence joins TRBV6-1 and TRBJ1-6; 7 positions match TRBD1. Germline V gene lookup returns CDR1 MNHNS and CDR2 SASEGT. There are 15 residues in the CDR3. Losses at the gene ends were 2 bases for V and 8 bases for J; bases not matched to a gene: 6. The CDR3 bases are TGTGCCAGCAGTGAACTTGGGCAGGGGGATTCACCCCTCCACTTT. Protein sequence: CASSELGQGDSPLHF.

The chain recombines TRBV28 with TRBJ1-5, with a tentative D call TRBD1 (5 bases). V lost 7 bases and J 4 bases, leaving 14 bases between the germline ends. The CDR3 runs to 14 residues. CDR1 is MDHEN, CDR2 SYDVKM, per germline. The CDR3 protein is CASTPGWGNQPQHF. CDR3 nucleotides: TGTGCCAGCACCCCAGGGTGGGGAAATCAGCCCCAGCATTTT.

The V gene is TRBV9, the J gene TRBJ2-1; D not certain. CDR1 SGDLS and CDR2 YYNGEE come from the germline V gene. This CDR3 has 19 amino acids. Trimming took off 0 bases at V and 1 base at J, with 20 bases between the two ends. For the CDR3, the DNA is TGTGCCAGCAGCGTAGAAGCGACGAAAAGGGTGGGTTCCTACAATGAGCAGTTCTTC. This codes for CASSVEATKRVGSYNEQFF.

The genes are TRBV19 and TRBJ1-1; the D gene is possibly TRBD1 (5 bases). Germline-derived CDR1 and CDR2 are LNHDA and SQIVND (reference sequence). The CDR3 runs 13 residues. V lost 8 bases and J lost 1, with 11 bases in between. CDR3 amino acids: CASRPGQNTEAFF. CDR3 nucleotide sequence: TGTGCCAGTCGGCCAGGACAGAACACTGAAGCTTTCTTT.